These T cell receptor beta chains were read from a single sample in a study of shared clonotypes between healthy human individuals. Method: immunoSEQ multiplex PCR; TCRdb's copy keeps in-frame clones and lacks some. The repertoire holds over a million clones, with roughly 96% as singletons. Input material: naive CD4+ T cells sorted from blood. These receptor sequences come from a young man in good health. CDR3s include the opening cysteine and the closing phenylalanine or tryptophan. D genes are given only for firm matches. The size entry is marked missing in some rows and otherwise reads once, few, many or a size class.

j_call clone_size v_call d_call cdr3_aa cdr3_nt
TRBJ2-7 . TRBV6-5 TRBD1 CASSSGTVTYEQYF TGTGCCAGCAGTTCCGGGACAGTAACCTACGAGCAGTACTTC
TRBJ1-1 . TRBV18 . CASSEVPRLTSSAEAFF TGTGCCAGCTCAGAGGTACCCCGCTTGACTTCGTCTGCTGAAGCTTTCTTT
TRBJ1-5 . TRBV19 . CASSQGYQPQHF TGTGCCAGTAGCCAGGGCTATCAGCCCCAGCATTTT
TRBJ1-1 . TRBV18 . CASSPQGRDTEAFF TGTGCCAGCTCACCACAGGGGAGGGACACTGAAGCTTTCTTT
TRBJ1-1 . TRBV5-4 TRBD1 CASSLTGGRTEAFF TGTGCCAGCAGCTTAACAGGGGGCCGAACTGAAGCTTTCTTT
TRBJ2-3 . TRBV7-2 . CASTLRGTDTQYF TGTGCCAGCACCCTACGGGGGACAGATACGCAGTATTTT
TRBJ2-2 . TRBV4-3 TRBD1 CASSQDPGQGFAGELFF TGCGCCAGCAGCCAAGATCCGGGACAGGGGTTTGCCGGGGAGCTGTTTTTT
TRBJ2-1 . TRBV5-4 TRBD2 CASTPPGLASNEQFF TGTGCCAGCACCCCACCGGGACTAGCATCCAATGAGCAGTTCTTC
TRBJ1-5 . TRBV30 . CAWSDKGSQPQHF TGTGCCTGGAGTGATAAGGGGAGTCAGCCCCAGCATTTT
TRBJ2-7 . TRBV10-2 . CATMSWDGTYEQYF TGCGCCACCATGAGTTGGGACGGTACGTACGAGCAGTACTTC
TRBJ2-7 once TRBV27 TRBD2 CASSPGLAEPYEQYF TGTGCCAGCAGTCCCGGACTAGCGGAGCCCTACGAGCAGTACTTC
TRBJ1-5 . TRBV11-2 . CASSHENQPQHF TGTGCCAGCAGCCACGAAAATCAGCCCCAGCATTTT
TRBJ2-1 . TRBV9 . CASSVRRTDNEQFF TGTGCCAGCAGCGTACGGCGGACCGACAATGAGCAGTTCTTC
TRBJ2-7 . TRBV29-1 . CSVRTILLYEQYF TGCAGCGTGCGCACAATCCTCCTCTACGAGCAGTACTTC
TRBJ2-1 . TRBV5-4 TRBD2 CASSLAGFYNEQFF TGTGCCAGCAGCCTAGCGGGCTTCTACAATGAGCAGTTCTTC
TRBJ2-5 . TRBV6-8 . CASSPTSDGTQYF TGTGCCAGCAGTCCCACCTCCGACGGAACCCAGTACTTC
TRBJ1-2 . TRBV5-1 . CASSLAGAGNYGYTF TGCGCCAGCAGCTTGGCGGGGGCAGGTAACTATGGCTACACCTTC
TRBJ2-1 . TRBV7-2 . CASSLSGSYNEQFF TGTGCCAGCAGCTTATCCGGGTCCTACAATGAGCAGTTCTTC
TRBJ2-5 . TRBV7-2 . CASSVHRGRSQYF TGTGCCAGCAGCGTCCATCGGGGCCGCAGCCAGTACTTC
TRBJ1-2 . TRBV5-6 . CASSLSKSGYGYTF TGTGCCAGCAGCTTGTCGAAATCTGGCTATGGCTACACCTTC
TRBJ1-1 . TRBV5-1 . CASSSDWMNTEAFF TGCGCCAGCAGCTCGGACTGGATGAACACTGAAGCTTTCTTT
TRBJ1-1 . TRBV28 . CASSPYSGVGTEAFF TGTGCCAGCAGTCCGTACTCGGGGGTGGGGACTGAAGCTTTCTTT
TRBJ2-1 once TRBV29-1 . CSFGRERFNEQFF TGCAGCTTCGGCAGGGAGCGCTTCAATGAGCAGTTCTTC
TRBJ2-7 . TRBV5-1 . CASSLGHPGYEQYF TGCGCCAGCAGCTTGGGACACCCAGGGTACGAGCAGTACTTC
TRBJ1-2 once TRBV7-9 . CASSLATGLIGYGYTF TGTGCCAGCAGCTTGGCCACAGGACTAATTGGCTATGGCTACACCTTC
TRBJ2-3 . TRBV11-3 TRBD1 CASSLGQGITDTQYF TGTGCCAGCAGCTTAGGACAGGGTATTACAGATACGCAGTATTTT
TRBJ2-1 . TRBV10-2 TRBD2 CASTGLAGLRNEQFF TGCGCCAGCACCGGACTAGCGGGACTCCGCAATGAGCAGTTCTTC
TRBJ2-7 . TRBV18 . CASSPRGNPVEQYF TGTGCCAGCTCACCACGGGGAAACCCCGTCGAGCAGTACTTC
TRBJ2-2 . TRBV28 TRBD1 CATRDSNTGELFF TGTGCCACCCGGGACAGCAACACCGGGGAGCTGTTTTTT
TRBJ1-1 once TRBV5-4 . CASSLAKSLGPEAFF TGTGCCAGCAGCTTGGCCAAGTCATTAGGACCTGAAGCTTTCTTT
TRBJ2-3 . TRBV27 TRBD2 CASSLMGLAGAATDTQYF TGTGCCAGCAGTTTAATGGGACTAGCGGGAGCCGCCACAGATACGCAGTATTTT
TRBJ1-6 . TRBV1 . CTSSQAPPFTGNNSPLHF TGCACCAGCAGCCAAGCTCCACCTTTCACAGGGAATAATTCACCCCTCCACTTT
TRBJ2-3 . TRBV5-1 TRBD1 CASSPPGQGFGDTQYF TGCGCCAGCAGCCCTCCGGGACAGGGGTTTGGAGATACGCAGTATTTT
TRBJ2-1 . TRBV4-2 . CASSRVELALDEQFF TGTGCCAGCAGCCGGGTTGAACTAGCTCTAGATGAGCAGTTCTTC
TRBJ1-1 . TRBV5-4 . CASSLIGVGGTEAFF TGTGCCAGCAGCTTGATAGGGGTGGGGGGCACTGAAGCTTTCTTT
TRBJ2-2 . TRBV7-8 . CASSPGHAGELFF TGTGCCAGCAGCCCGGGGCACGCCGGGGAGCTGTTTTTT
TRBJ2-1 . TRBV28 TRBD2 CASSSPMGLAGGSNNEQFF TGTGCCAGCAGTTCTCCGATGGGACTAGCGGGAGGGAGTAACAATGAGCAGTTCTTC
TRBJ2-5 . TRBV5-8 TRBD1 CASSSLTGSGTQYF TGTGCCAGCAGCTCCTTGACAGGGTCCGGGACCCAGTACTTC
TRBJ2-5 . TRBV9 . CASSPSAARGETQYF TGTGCCAGCAGCCCTTCGGCGGCTAGGGGAGAGACCCAGTACTTC
TRBJ2-7 once TRBV5-1 TRBD1 CASKRDRSFDEQYF TGCGCCAGCAAAAGGGACAGGTCCTTCGACGAGCAGTACTTC
TRBJ1-5 . TRBV6-5 TRBD1 CASSPQGMSNQPQHF TGTGCCAGCAGTCCACAGGGGATGAGCAATCAGCCCCAGCATTTT
TRBJ2-7 . TRBV10-3 TRBD1 CAISLQGAHREQYF TGTGCCATCAGTTTACAGGGGGCGCATCGCGAGCAGTACTTC
TRBJ1-2 . TRBV11-2 . CASRPWGSGNYGYTF TGTGCCAGCAGGCCCTGGGGCAGTGGGAACTATGGCTACACCTTC
TRBJ1-1 . TRBV18 . CASSPPLTLLANTEAFF TGTGCCAGCTCACCCCCCTTGACCCTCTTGGCAAACACTGAAGCTTTCTTT
TRBJ1-2 . TRBV27 . CASSVTGKIGYGYTF TGTGCCAGCAGTGTAACAGGGAAAATTGGCTATGGCTACACCTTC
TRBJ2-3 . TRBV6-5 . CASRRADTQYF TGTGCCAGCCGCAGGGCAGATACGCAGTATTTT
TRBJ1-2 . TRBV5-1 . CASSLSRGYGYTF TGCGCCAGCAGCTTGAGCAGAGGCTATGGCTACACCTTC
TRBJ1-3 . TRBV27 . CASSFRSGSGNTIYF TGTGCCAGCAGTTTTCGATCTGGGTCTGGAAACACCATATATTTT
TRBJ1-1 . TRBV6-5 . CASLAVGANTEAFF TGTGCCAGCCTCGCGGTTGGGGCGAACACTGAAGCTTTCTTT
TRBJ1-1 . TRBV19 . CASSIRVSTEAFF TGTGCCAGTAGTATACGGGTTTCCACTGAAGCTTTCTTT
TRBJ2-7 . TRBV2 TRBD2 CASRKTSGTYEQYF TGTGCCAGCAGAAAGACTAGCGGGACCTACGAGCAGTACTTC
TRBJ2-4 . TRBV20-1 . CSAWDKNIQYF TGCAGTGCTTGGGACAAAAACATTCAGTACTTC
TRBJ1-5 . TRBV5-1 TRBD1 CASSLTGVNQPQHF TGCGCCAGCAGCCTGACAGGGGTCAATCAGCCCCAGCATTTT
TRBJ2-1 . TRBV9 . CASSVEAFADEQFF TGTGCCAGCAGCGTAGAAGCTTTCGCGGATGAGCAGTTCTTC
TRBJ2-7 . TRBV29-1 TRBD1 CSVYAGTGWSGEQYF TGCAGCGTCTACGCCGGGACAGGGTGGTCGGGGGAGCAGTACTTC
TRBJ2-2 . TRBV18 . CASSPASSRDTGELFF TGTGCCAGCTCACCAGCTTCCTCCCGCGACACCGGGGAGCTGTTTTTT